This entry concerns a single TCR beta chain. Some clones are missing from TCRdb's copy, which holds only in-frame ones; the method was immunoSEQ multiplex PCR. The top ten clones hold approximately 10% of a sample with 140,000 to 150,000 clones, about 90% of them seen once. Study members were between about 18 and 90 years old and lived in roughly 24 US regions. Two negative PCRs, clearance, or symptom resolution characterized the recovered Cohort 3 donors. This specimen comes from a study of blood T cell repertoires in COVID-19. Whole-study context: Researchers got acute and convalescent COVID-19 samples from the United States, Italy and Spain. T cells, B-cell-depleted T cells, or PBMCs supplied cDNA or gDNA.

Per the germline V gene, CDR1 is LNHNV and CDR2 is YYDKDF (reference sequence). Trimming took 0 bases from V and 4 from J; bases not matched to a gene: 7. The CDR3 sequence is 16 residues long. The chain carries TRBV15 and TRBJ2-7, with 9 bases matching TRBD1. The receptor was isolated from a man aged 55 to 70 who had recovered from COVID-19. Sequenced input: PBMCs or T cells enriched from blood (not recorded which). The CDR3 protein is CATSREGVGQGYEQYF. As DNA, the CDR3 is TGTGCCACCAGCAGAGAGGGTGTAGGACAGGGGTACGAGCAGTACTTC.